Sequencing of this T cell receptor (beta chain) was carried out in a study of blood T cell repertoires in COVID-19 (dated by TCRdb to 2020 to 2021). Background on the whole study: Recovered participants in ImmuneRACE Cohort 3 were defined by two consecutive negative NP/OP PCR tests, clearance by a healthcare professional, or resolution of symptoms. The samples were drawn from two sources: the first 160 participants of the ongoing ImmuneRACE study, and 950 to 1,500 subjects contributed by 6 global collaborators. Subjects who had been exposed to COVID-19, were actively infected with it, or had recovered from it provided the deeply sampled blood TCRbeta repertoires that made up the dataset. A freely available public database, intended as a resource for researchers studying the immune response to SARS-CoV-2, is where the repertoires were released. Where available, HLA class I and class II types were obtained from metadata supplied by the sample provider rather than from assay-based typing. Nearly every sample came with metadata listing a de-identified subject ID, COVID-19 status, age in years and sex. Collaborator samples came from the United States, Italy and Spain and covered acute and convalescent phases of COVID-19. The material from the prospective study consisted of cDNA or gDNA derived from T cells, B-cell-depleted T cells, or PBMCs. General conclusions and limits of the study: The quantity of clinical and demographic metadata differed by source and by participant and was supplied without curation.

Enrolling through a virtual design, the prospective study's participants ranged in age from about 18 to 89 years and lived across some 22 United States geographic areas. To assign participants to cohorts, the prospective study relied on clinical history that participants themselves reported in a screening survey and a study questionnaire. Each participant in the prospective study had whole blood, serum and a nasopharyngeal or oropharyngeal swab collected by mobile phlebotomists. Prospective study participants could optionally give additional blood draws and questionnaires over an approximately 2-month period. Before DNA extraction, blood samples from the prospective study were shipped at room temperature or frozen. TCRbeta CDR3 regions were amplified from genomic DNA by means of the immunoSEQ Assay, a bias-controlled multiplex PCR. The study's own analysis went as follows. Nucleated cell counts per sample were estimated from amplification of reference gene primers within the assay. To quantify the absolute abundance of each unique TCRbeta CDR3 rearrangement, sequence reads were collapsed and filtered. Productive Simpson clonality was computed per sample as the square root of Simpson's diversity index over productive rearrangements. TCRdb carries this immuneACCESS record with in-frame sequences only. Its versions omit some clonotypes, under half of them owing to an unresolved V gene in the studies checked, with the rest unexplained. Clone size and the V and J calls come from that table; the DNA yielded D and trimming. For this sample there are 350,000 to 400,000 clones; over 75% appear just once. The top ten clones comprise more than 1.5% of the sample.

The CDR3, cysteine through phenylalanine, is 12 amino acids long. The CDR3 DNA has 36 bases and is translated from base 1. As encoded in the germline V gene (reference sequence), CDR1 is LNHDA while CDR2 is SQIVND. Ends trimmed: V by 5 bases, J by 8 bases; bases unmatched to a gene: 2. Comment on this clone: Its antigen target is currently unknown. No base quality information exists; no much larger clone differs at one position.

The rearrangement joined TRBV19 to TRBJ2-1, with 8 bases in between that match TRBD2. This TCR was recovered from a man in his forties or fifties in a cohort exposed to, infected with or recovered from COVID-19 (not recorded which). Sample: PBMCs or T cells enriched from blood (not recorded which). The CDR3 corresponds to CASSRTSYEQFF. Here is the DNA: TGTGCCAGTAGTCGGACTAGCTATGAGCAGTTCTTC.